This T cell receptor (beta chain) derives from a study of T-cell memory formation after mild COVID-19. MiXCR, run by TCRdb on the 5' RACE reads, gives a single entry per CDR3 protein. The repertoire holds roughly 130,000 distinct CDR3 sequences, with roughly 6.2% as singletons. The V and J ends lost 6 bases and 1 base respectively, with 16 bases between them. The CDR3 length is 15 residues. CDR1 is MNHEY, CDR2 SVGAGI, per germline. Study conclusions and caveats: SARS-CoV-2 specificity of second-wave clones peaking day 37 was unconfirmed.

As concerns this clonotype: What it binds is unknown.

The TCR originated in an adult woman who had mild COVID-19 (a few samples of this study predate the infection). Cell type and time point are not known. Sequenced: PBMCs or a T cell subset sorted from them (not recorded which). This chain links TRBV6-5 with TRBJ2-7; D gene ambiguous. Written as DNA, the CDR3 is TGTGCCAGCAGCCCCGGGCTCCCTGGTTCCTACGAGCAGTACTTC. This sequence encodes CASSPGLPGSYEQYF.